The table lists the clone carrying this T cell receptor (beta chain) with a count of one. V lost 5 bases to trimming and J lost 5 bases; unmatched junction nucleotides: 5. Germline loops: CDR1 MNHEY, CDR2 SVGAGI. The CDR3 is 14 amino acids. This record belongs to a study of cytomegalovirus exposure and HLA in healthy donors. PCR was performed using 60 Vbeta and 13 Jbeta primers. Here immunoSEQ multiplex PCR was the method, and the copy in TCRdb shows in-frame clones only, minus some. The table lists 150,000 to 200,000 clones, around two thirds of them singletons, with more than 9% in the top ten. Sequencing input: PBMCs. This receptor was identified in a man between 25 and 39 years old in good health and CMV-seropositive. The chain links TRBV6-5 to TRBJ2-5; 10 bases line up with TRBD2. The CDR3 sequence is CASSIAGGSETQYF. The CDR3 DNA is TGTGCCAGCAGTATAGCGGGGGGAAGTGAGACCCAGTACTTC.